Reported below is one T cell receptor (beta chain). The antigen is not known. This CDR3 comprises 13 residues. Trimming took off 2 bases at V and 3 bases at J, with 7 bases between the two ends. Germline V CDR1 and CDR2: GTSNPN, SVGIG (reference sequence). The data were taken from a study of cytomegalovirus exposure and HLA in healthy donors. About the research overall: Counted in an early data release were 65 million to 100 million unique TCRs from HLA-typed donors.

Primers: 60 Vbeta forward and 13 Jbeta reverse. Clones were read by immunoSEQ multiplex PCR, and TCRdb kept only the in-frame ones, dropping some. The sample records 300,000 or so clones, approximately 85% being singletons. Study-level findings and limits: Most TCR sequences were rare, but some public TCRs occurred in many donors. The investigators catalogued under 200 TCR beta chains as cytomegalovirus-associated.

This chain connects TRBV30 to TRBJ2-2, with D hard to call. This receptor was taken from a woman in her thirties or forties in good health and CMV-seropositive. The sequenced material came from PBMCs. CDR3 in DNA: TGTGCCTGGAGTATACAGCACACCGGGGAGCTGTTTTTT. Amino acids: CAWSIQHTGELFF.